Listed here are 6 T cell receptor delta chains from one sample, sequenced in a study of γδ T cells in repeated Plasmodium falciparum infection. TCRdb reapplied CATT to the multiplex PCR reads. Of 75,000 to 100,000 delta-chain clones detected, around 1.4% appear once; the ten largest clones hold more than 7.5%. Bulk repertoires came from Vgamma9/Vdelta2+ or Vdelta2-negative gammadelta T cells flow-sorted from PBMC. Sequenced input: gamma-delta T cells from blood. The receptors shown here come from a pool of human donors (malaria-infected and uninfected, not separated).

Only a few counts were recorded for this clone. The protein in TCRdb stems from a much larger clone and differs at residue 15 from this DNA's translation, likely a read error; here the protein is translated from the DNA. The CDR3 sequence is CALGDDYTWGFLPTGKLIF. DNA for the CDR3: TGTGCTCTTGGGGATGACTATACGTGGGGGTTCCTACCCACCGGTAAACTCATCTTT. The chain has TRDV1 and TRDJ1; D may be TRDD2 (7 bases). As TCRdb names no J gene, one was assigned here on the basis of a DNA match to germline. CDR1 and CDR2 (germline): TSWWSYY, QGS. The CDR3 totals 19 residues.

In the case of this clone: TCRdb's protein for this DNA is that of a much larger clone and differs from the translation at residue 10, likely a read error; the protein shown is the DNA translation. The CDR3 here is CALGELAPEWELIF. CDR3 bases: TGTGCTCTTGGGGAACTGGCTCCTGAGTGGGAACTCATCTTT. The J gene is TRDJ1, the V gene TRDV1; D unclear. TCRdb gives no J gene; it was assigned here by matching the DNA to germline. This CDR3 spans 14 amino acids. Per the germline V gene, CDR1 is TSWWSYY and CDR2 is QGS. V dropped 0 bases and J dropped 9 bases, with 14 bases sitting between them.

As for this clone: The amino acid sequence in TCRdb belongs to a much larger clone and departs from this DNA's translation at residue 11, likely a sequencing read error; the sequence shown is translated from the DNA. The V gene is TRAV38-2/DV8, the J gene TRDJ1; TRDD3 matches 10 bases. The J gene, not given by TCRdb, was assigned here from a germline match of the nucleotide sequence. The CDR3 spans 19 residues. V gave up 5 bases and J gave up 5 bases; unmatched junction bases: 21. Germline lookup yields CDR1 TSESDYY and CDR2 QEAYKQQN. In DNA form, the CDR3 reads TGTGCTTATAGCGGGGTCGGCTACTGGGGGATGCACGCAAGGGATAAACTCATCTTT. Residues: CAYSGVGYWGMHARDKLIF.

This clone has a count of ten or more. The V gene is TRDV1, the J gene TRDJ2, with TRDD3 identical over 12 bases. V dropped 3 bases and J dropped 2; count of bases not matched to a gene: 19. The CDR3 length is 22 residues. CDR1 and CDR2 from the germline V gene are TSWWSYY and QGS. CDR3 DNA sequence: TGTGCTCTTGGGGACACTTCCTACTACTGGGGGATACAGGTTCCGTTGACAGCACAACTCTTCTTT. This codes for CALGDTSYYWGIQVPLTAQLFF.

There are a few counts of this clone. TCRdb pairs this DNA with a much larger clone's protein that differs at residue 13, likely a read error; the protein shown was translated from the DNA. The gene calls are TRDV1 and TRDJ1; 9 bases fit TRDD3. No J gene is reported in TCRdb; it was inferred here by comparing the DNA with germline. Germline values: CDR1 TSWWSYY, CDR2 QGS. J gave up 0 bases and V 4 bases, and 24 bases lay outside the gene matches. This CDR3 spans 22 amino acids. CDR3 in amino acids: CALGGRAPPNWGTLFNTDKLIF. The CDR3 nucleotides read TGTGCTCTTGGGGGAAGAGCACCCCCTAACTGGGGGACACTCTTCAACACCGATAAACTCATCTTT.

Of note for this clone: A read error likely explains why the TCRdb protein, taken from a much larger clone, differs from this DNA's translation at residue 14; the protein shown is translated from the DNA. The chain recombines TRDV1 with TRDJ1, with a tentative D call TRDD3 (6 bases). The CDR3 sequence is 19 residues long. CDR1 and CDR2 (germline): TSWWSYY, QGS. V shed 1 base and J shed 3 bases, with 24 bases lying between them. In DNA form, the CDR3 reads TGTGCTCTTGGGGAACCTGGGGTTCCCCACTACCCTAACGCCGATAAACTCATCTTT. Translating it yields CALGEPGVPHYPNADKLIF.